This entry concerns a single T cell receptor (beta chain). Losses at the gene ends were 1 base for V and 6 bases for J; bases not matched to a gene: 8. This CDR3 has 16 residues. CDR1 is SEHNR, CDR2 FQNEAQ, per germline (reference sequence). This sample stems from a study of blood T cells in healthy people across ages. The use of a sample-barcoded 5' primer and a J-beta primer mix characterized a second PCR of about 7 to 12 cycles. A 12-random-nucleotide template-switch adaptor tagged each cDNA molecule. TCRdb analysed the 5' RACE reads with MiXCR anew, one entry per CDR3 protein. The sample shows around 1.7 million distinct CDR3 sequences, under 30% of them seen only once. The donors, healthy Caucasians from Russia, were aged 6 to 90. Extraction yielded at least 6 micrograms of total RNA per sample.

Sequenced input: blood. The chain carries TRBV7-9 and TRBJ2-1; 8 bases align to TRBD1. The sequence was obtained from a woman aged 25 to 39 in good health. For the CDR3, the DNA is TGTGCCAGCAGCTTAGAAGGGACAGGCGGGGTCAATGAGCAGTTCTTC. This translates into CASSLEGTGGVNEQFF.